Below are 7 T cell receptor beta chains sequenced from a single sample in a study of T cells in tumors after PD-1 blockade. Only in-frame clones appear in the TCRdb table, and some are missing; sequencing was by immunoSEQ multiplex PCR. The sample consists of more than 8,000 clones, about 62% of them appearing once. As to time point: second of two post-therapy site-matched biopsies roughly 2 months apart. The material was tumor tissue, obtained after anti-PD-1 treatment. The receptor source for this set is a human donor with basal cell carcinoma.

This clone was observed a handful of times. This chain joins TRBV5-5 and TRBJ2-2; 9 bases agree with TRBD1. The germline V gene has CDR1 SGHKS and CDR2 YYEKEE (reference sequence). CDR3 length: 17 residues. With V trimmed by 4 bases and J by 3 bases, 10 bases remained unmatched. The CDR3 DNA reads TGTGCCAGCAGCCCCCCCGGGACAGGGCGTGACACCGGGGAGCTGTTTTTT. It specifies CASSPPGTGRDTGELFF.

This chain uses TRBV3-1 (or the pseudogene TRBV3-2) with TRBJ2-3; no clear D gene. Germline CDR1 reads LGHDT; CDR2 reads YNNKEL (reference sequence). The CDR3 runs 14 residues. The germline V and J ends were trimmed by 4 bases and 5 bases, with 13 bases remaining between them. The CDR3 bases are TGTGCCAGCAGCCGAGTGGTACGGGTAGATACGCAGTATTTT. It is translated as CASSRVVRVDTQYF.

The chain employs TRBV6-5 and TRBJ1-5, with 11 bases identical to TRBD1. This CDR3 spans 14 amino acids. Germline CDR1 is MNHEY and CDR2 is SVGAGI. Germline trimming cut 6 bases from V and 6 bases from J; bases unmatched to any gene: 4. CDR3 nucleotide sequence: TGTGCCAGCAGCTGGGACAGGGGGAGTCAGCCCCAGCATTTT. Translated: CASSWDRGSQPQHF.

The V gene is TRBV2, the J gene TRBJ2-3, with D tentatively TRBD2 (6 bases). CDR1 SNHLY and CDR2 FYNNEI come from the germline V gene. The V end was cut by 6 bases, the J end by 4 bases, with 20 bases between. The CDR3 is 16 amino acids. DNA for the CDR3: TGTGCCAGCAGCCCTCTCGAGGGGTGGGGGGCAGATACGCAGTATTTT. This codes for CASSPLEGWGADTQYF.

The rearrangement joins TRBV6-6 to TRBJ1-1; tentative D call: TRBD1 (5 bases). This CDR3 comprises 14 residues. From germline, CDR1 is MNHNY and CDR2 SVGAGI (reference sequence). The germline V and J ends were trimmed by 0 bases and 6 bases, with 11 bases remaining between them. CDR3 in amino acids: CASSYSRGIAEAFF. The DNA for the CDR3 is TGTGCCAGCAGTTACTCACGGGGGATCGCTGAAGCTTTCTTT.

The CDR3 region is CASGYRLAEYQETQYF. CDR3 nucleotides: TGTGCTAGTGGCTATAGACTAGCGGAGTACCAAGAGACCCAGTACTTC. The chain has TRBV12-5 and TRBJ2-5; 9 bases are a match to TRBD2. The CDR3 is 16 residues long. Trimming cost V 6 bases and J 0 bases; bases outside gene matches: 8. CDR1 is LGHNT, CDR2 FRNRAP, per germline.

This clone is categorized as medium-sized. Written as DNA, the CDR3 is TGTGCAAGTCGCCCACTAAAGCTGTTGTACGAGCAGTACTTC. Translated, it gives CASRPLKLLYEQYF. The chain joins TRBV12-2 to TRBJ2-7; the DNA was not used to check the table's D call, TRBD2. TRBV12-2 is classified as a pseudogene. The CDR3 runs to 14 residues.